Reported below is one T cell receptor beta chain. Profiling relied on immunoSEQ multiplex PCR, and the TCRdb table lists in-frame clones only, not all of them. The table lists fewer than 200,000 clones, approximately 80% of them singletons. The junction had 6 bases not matched to a gene; V was cut back by 6 bases and J by 6 bases. Germline CDR1 SGHRS, CDR2 YFSETQ. The CDR3 length is 14 residues. These data belong to a study of blood T cell repertoires in COVID-19. It was during active infection that Seattle patients were enrolled and then longitudinally followed. The sequenced sample was peripheral blood. The clonotype comes from an elderly woman with COVID-19, enrolled during active disease. The V and J genes are TRBV5-1 and TRBJ1-2, with TRBD1 matching 12 bases. CDR3 residues: CASMAGTGGHGYTF. DNA of the CDR3: TGCGCCAGCATGGCCGGGACAGGGGGCCATGGCTACACCTTC.